This TCR beta chain comes out of a study of OX40 agonist ivuxolimab in advanced cancers. Germline V gene sequence: CDR1 SGHRS, CDR2 YFSETQ. Trimming removed 0 bases from V and 4 bases from J; junction bases left unmatched: 5. This CDR3 is built from 15 residues. On this clone itself: As yet, its antigen is unknown.

The table came from immunoSEQ multiplex PCR; TCRdb's copy has only in-frame clones and leaves some out. The data hold fewer than 80,000 clones, with about 86% observed a single time. General observations from the study: There were, on average, more expanded clones in CD8+ T cells than in CD4+.

The source is an adult with an advanced solid tumor such as melanoma, head and neck, liver or kidney cancer. V usage is TRBV5-1 and J usage is TRBJ1-1, with 8 bases fitting TRBD1. Sequenced here: CD4+ or CD8+ T cells sorted from blood, sampled in a trial of the OX40 agonist ivuxolimab. CDR3 bases: TGCGCCAGCAGCTTGGAAGGCACAGGGGGCACTGAAGCTTTCTTT. Its translation is CASSLEGTGGTEAFF.